Below are 26 T cell receptor beta chains sequenced from a single sample in a study of blood T cells in healthy people across ages. With a J-beta primer mix and a sample-barcoded 5' primer, a second PCR ran roughly 6 to 11 cycles. One entry per CDR3 protein, called by TCRdb with MiXCR from the 5' RACE reads. The sample carries fewer than 800,000 distinct CDR3 sequences, approximately 30% recorded once. The sequenced sample was blood. All receptors come from a woman of 80 years or more in good health.

The rearrangement joins TRBV5-1 to TRBJ1-4; the match to TRBD1 covers 7 bases. The CDR3 runs 13 residues. The V and J ends lost 4 bases and 7 bases, in that order; junction bases with no gene match: 4. CDR1 is SGHRS and CDR2 is YFSETQ in the germline V gene. CDR3 loop: CASSVNRGEKLFF. CDR3 coding DNA: TGCGCCAGCAGCGTCAACAGGGGTGAAAAACTGTTTTTT.

This clonotype was found many times. This rearrangement joins TRBV6-5 to TRBJ2-3; weak D call: TRBD2 (6 bases). The CDR3 contains 16 residues. V dropped 5 bases and J dropped 7 bases, with 22 bases sitting between them. Germline V gene lookup returns CDR1 MNHEY and CDR2 SVGAGI. The CDR3: CASSRLSSAGLYTQYF. Here the CDR3 DNA reads TGTGCCAGCAGTAGACTCTCTAGCGCCGGGCTGTATACGCAGTATTTT.

This clonotype showed up many times. The chain links TRBV5-5 to TRBJ1-2, with D possibly matching TRBD1 (5 bases). V lost 4 bases and J lost 5, with 18 bases in between. The CDR3 runs 15 residues. In germline, CDR1 is SGHKS, CDR2 YYEKEE (reference sequence). CDR3 protein: CASSRGVDKRYGYTF. The CDR3 bases are TGTGCCAGCAGCCGAGGGGTGGACAAACGTTATGGCTACACCTTC.

As concerns this clonotype: One base away lies a much larger clone, so this may be a sequencing read error. The chain is built from TRBV7-2 and TRBJ2-1; TRBD2 agrees at 8 bases. This CDR3 has 15 residues. Germline V gives CDR1 SGHTA, CDR2 FQGNSA. V was clipped by 7 bases and J by 7 bases; unmatched bases: 12. Written as DNA, the CDR3 is TGTGCCAGCAACCCTTGTGCGGGGGGCGGGAATGAGCAGTTCTTC. Amino acids: CASNPCAGGGNEQFF.

This clonotype was detected many times. The chain employs TRBV7-9 and TRBJ2-3; 8 bases fit TRBD2. This CDR3 spans 17 amino acids. Germline V gene data show CDR1 as SEHNR and CDR2 as FQNEAQ (reference sequence). V lost 0 bases and J lost 6; bases outside the gene matches: 11. CDR3: CASSLAAPGTSLDTQYF. The CDR3 region has the DNA TGTGCCAGCAGCTTAGCCGCGCCCGGGACTAGTCTCGATACGCAGTATTTT. Together with reference TRBV7-9 and TRBJ2-3, the CDR3 gives the full variable domain: DTGVSQNPRHKITKRGQNVTFRCDPISEHNRLYWYRQTLGQGPEFLTYFQNEAQLEKSRLLSDRFSAERPKGSFSTLEIQRTEQGDSAMYLCASSLAAPGTSLDTQYFGPGTRLTVL.

This clonotype was detected ten times or more. As DNA, the CDR3 is TGTGCCAGCAGCCTCCGACTGGCGGGGGGGCAGCGCACAGATACGCAGTATTTT. It codes for CASSLRLAGGQRTDTQYF. The gene calls are TRBV7-2 and TRBJ2-3; 9 positions match TRBD2. CDR1 and CDR2 (germline): SGHTA, FQGNSA. The CDR3 is 18 residues long. With 5 bases clipped from V and 1 base from J, the junction kept 13 bases outside the gene matches.

V gene TRBV20-1 combines with J gene TRBJ2-2, with no clear D. CDR3 length equals 12 residues. Germline V gene data show CDR1 as DFQATT and CDR2 as SNEGSKA (reference sequence). V was pared by 3 bases and J by 4 bases, with 6 bases between. The chain's CDR3 is CSARGVTGELFF. In nucleotides, the CDR3 is TGCAGTGCTAGGGGTGTCACCGGGGAGCTGTTTTTT.

The CDR3 DNA reads as TGTGCCAGCAGTGAAATGGTATATTCAGGAGAAGAAGAGACCCAGTTCTTC. It codes for CASSEMVYSGEEETQFF. J is TRBJ2-1 and V is TRBV6-1; D ambiguous. Germline lookup yields CDR1 MNHNS and CDR2 SASEGT. There are 17 residues in the CDR3. V lost 2 bases and J lost 13, with 27 bases in between.

This clonotype was detected ten times or more. This chain joins TRBV6-1 and TRBJ2-6; TRBD1 is a possible D gene (6 bases). The length of the CDR3 is 14 residues. Looked up from germline, CDR1 is MNHNS and CDR2 is SASEGT. V dropped 9 bases and J dropped 1 base, with 10 bases sitting between them. CDR3 DNA sequence: TGTGCCAGTAAAACAGGGTCTGGGGCCAACGTCCTGACTTTC. Translating it yields CASKTGSGANVLTF.

This chain connects TRBV6-1 to TRBJ2-5, with D perhaps TRBD1 (6 bases). Trimming removed 3 bases at V and 2 bases at J, with 13 bases between. In germline, CDR1 is MNHNS, CDR2 SASEGT. The CDR3 totals 15 residues. The CDR3 sequence is CASSDPKRGQETQYF. The CDR3 DNA follows: TGTGCCAGCAGTGATCCGAAGAGGGGGCAAGAGACCCAGTACTTC.

This clonotype appeared once. Mismatch with germline at one junction end may stem from a read error. The V gene is TRBV3-1, the J gene TRBJ2-3; D not certain. The CDR3 totals 15 residues. Germline lookup yields CDR1 LGHDT and CDR2 YNNKEL (reference sequence). The CDR3 sequence: CASSLGSLGTDSQYF. The CDR3 region has the DNA TGTGCCAGTAGCTTGGGATCACTCGGCACAGATTCGCAGTATTTT.

This clonotype has at least ten counts. The gene calls are TRBV11-2 and TRBJ2-5; TRBD2 is a possible D gene (6 bases). Germline V gives CDR1 SGHAT, CDR2 FQNNGV. CDR3 length: 13 residues. Trimming removed 6 bases from V and 4 bases from J, with 12 bases in between. For the CDR3, the DNA is TGTGCCAGCAGAAGAGGAGGGCTAGAGACCCAGTACTTC. Its translation is CASRRGGLETQYF.

Turning to this clonotype: A read error is possible here, since a much larger clone lies one base away. The V call is TRBV14, the J call TRBJ1-2; tentatively, D is TRBD1 (6 bases). CDR1 and CDR2 (germline): SGHDN, FVKESK. The CDR3 is made up of 15 amino acids. V lost 4 bases and J lost 6, with 18 bases in between. CDR3 in amino acids: CASSLLEGGSDGYTF. CDR3 sequence (DNA): TGTGCCAGCAGCCTGCTCGAGGGGGGTAGCGATGGCTACACCTTC.

This clonotype was detected many times. V is TRBV6-2 or TRBV6-3 and J is TRBJ1-5; D is possibly TRBD1 (6 bases). Germline lookup yields CDR1 MNHEY and CDR2 SVGEGT. The CDR3 is made up of 15 amino acids. V lost 6 bases and J lost 5, with 17 bases in between. CDR3 amino acids: CASSRIQGTYQPQHF. The CDR3 DNA follows: TGTGCCAGCAGCCGGATACAGGGAACCTATCAGCCCCAGCATTTT.

The chain links TRBV12-3 or TRBV12-4 to TRBJ2-4, with no clear D. Between the trimmed V and J ends, which lost 6 bases and 0 bases, there was a span of 12 bases. The CDR3 is 15 amino acids. The chain's CDR3 is CASSPQELAKNIQYF. CDR3 in DNA: TGTGCCAGCAGCCCTCAGGAGCTAGCCAAAAACATTCAGTACTTC.

Regarding this clonotype: Given a much more abundant clone one base away, this may be a read error. The chain couples TRBV28 to TRBJ2-3; D unclear. V was shortened by 8 bases and J by 0 bases, with 21 bases between the two germline ends. The CDR3 extends over 17 amino acids. CDR1 is MDHEN and CDR2 is SYDVKM in the germline V gene. The CDR3 nucleotides read TGTGCCAGCCAGAGCCTTATAAGGTCATCTAGCACAGATACGCAGTATTTT. Translating gives CASQSLIRSSSTDTQYF.

A note on this clonotype: This may arise from a read error, as a much more abundant clone is one base away. The CDR3 sequence: CASSRDNRYEQYF. The CDR3 DNA reads TGCGCCAGCAGCCGGGATAACCGCTACGAGCAGTACTTC. The chain carries TRBV5-1 and TRBJ2-7, with TRBD2 as a possible D gene (5 bases). Trimming took 4 bases from V and 3 from J, leaving 11 bases between them. This CDR3 is 13 amino acids long. From germline, CDR1 is SGHRS and CDR2 YFSETQ.

This clonotype was seen more than once but under ten times. The chain employs TRBV5-1 and TRBJ1-2, with a weak D call TRBD1 (6 bases). Trimming took off 0 bases at V and 8 bases at J, with 14 bases between the two ends. The CDR3 extends over 14 amino acids. The germline V gene encodes CDR1 SGHRS and CDR2 YFSETQ. CDR3 bases: TGCGCCAGCAGCTTGGAAACAGGGATTTTGGGCTACACCTTC. Its translation: CASSLETGILGYTF. Full variable domain (remainder filled in from reference TRBV5-1 and TRBJ1-2): KAGVTQTPRYLIKTRGQQVTLSCSPISGHRSVSWYQQTPGQGLQFLFEYFSETQRNKGNFPGRFSGRQFSNSRSEMNVSTLELGDSALYLCASSLETGILGYTFGSGTRLTVV.

As regards this clonotype: This clone may be a read error of a much larger clone one base away. This sequence joins TRBV5-1 and TRBJ2-5, with D hard to call. CDR3 length: 14 amino acids. Germline V lookup: CDR1 SGHRS, CDR2 YFSETQ. V gave up 6 bases and J gave up 2 bases, with 14 bases separating them. The chain's CDR3 is CASNPSRTQETQYF. The CDR3 DNA reads TGCGCCAGCAACCCATCCAGAACTCAAGAGACCCAGTACTTC.

This clonotype appeared a few times. This chain links TRBV5-1 with TRBJ1-1, with 7 nucleotides matching TRBD1. Germline V gives CDR1 SGHRS, CDR2 YFSETQ. The CDR3 length is 14 residues. V lost 3 bases, J lost 1 base, and 3 bases stayed unmatched. The CDR3 sequence: CASSWGTANTEAFF. The CDR3 coding sequence is TGCGCCAGCAGCTGGGGGACAGCGAACACTGAAGCTTTCTTT.

This clonotype appeared many times. The CDR3 sequence: CASSYGRTGEQYF. Written as DNA, the CDR3 is TGTGCCAGCAGTTACGGCCGAACCGGCGAGCAGTACTTC. The gene calls are TRBV12-3 or TRBV12-4 and TRBJ2-7; D call uncertain. Trimming stripped 4 bases from V and 6 bases from J, with 13 bases between. CDR3 length equals 13 residues.

For this clonotype: A single base separates this from a much larger clone, so it may be a read error. This chain connects TRBV5-6 to TRBJ1-6; TRBD1 matches 8 bases. Looked up from germline, CDR1 is SGHDT and CDR2 is YYEEEE. CDR3 size: 14 residues. The trim removed 3 bases at V and 11 bases at J, leaving 7 bases unmatched. The CDR3 loop is CASSSRTGRPPLHF. For the CDR3, the DNA is TGTGCCAGCAGCTCAAGGACAGGGCGGCCACCCCTCCACTTT. The whole variable domain, filled in from reference TRBV5-6 and TRBJ1-6, reads DAGVTQSPTHLIKTRGQQVTLRCSPKSGHDTVSWYQQALGQGPQFIFQYYEEEERQRGNFPDRFSGHQFPNYSSELNVNALLLGDSALYLCASSSRTGRPPLHFGNGTRLTVT.

Worth noting for this clonotype: This clone may be a read error of a much larger clone one base away. The chain recombines TRBV4-3 with TRBJ2-5; either TRBD1 or TRBD2 may fit D (5 bases each). Germline V gives CDR1 LGHNA, CDR2 YSLEER. The CDR3 extends over 13 amino acids. CDR3 sequence: CASGQGPEKTQYF. The CDR3, as DNA: TGCGCCAGCGGCCAGGGACCGGAGAAGACCCAGTACTTC.

The table lists this clonotype with many counts. The J gene is TRBJ2-7, the V gene TRBV2; D might be TRBD1 (6 bases). The V gene's germline CDR1 is SNHLY and CDR2 FYNNEI. The CDR3 is 15 residues long. Trimming took off 6 bases at V and 5 bases at J, with 20 bases between the two ends. CDR3 sequence: CASRNPQGFPDEQYF. In nucleotides, the CDR3 is TGTGCCAGCAGGAATCCACAGGGTTTCCCGGACGAGCAGTACTTC.

The table lists this clonotype with many counts. The rearrangement links TRBV7-6 to TRBJ2-7; 8 bases match TRBD1. Germline CDR1 SGHVS, CDR2 FNYEAQ. The ends lost 5 bases at V and 3 bases at J; junction bases unmatched: 9. This CDR3 has 15 residues. CDR3 in amino acids: CASSLRQGMYYEQYF. The CDR3, as DNA: TGTGCCAGCAGCCTTCGACAGGGGATGTACTACGAGCAGTACTTC.

This clonotype was counted at least ten times. Written as DNA, the CDR3 is TGCGCCGGGGACAGGGGCTCCTACGAGCAGTACTTC. Residues: CAGDRGSYEQYF. This rearrangement joins TRBV5-1 to TRBJ2-7; 10 positions match TRBD1. Germline-derived CDR1 and CDR2 are SGHRS and YFSETQ. The CDR3 contains 12 residues. J lost 0 bases, V lost 10 bases, and 1 base had no gene match.